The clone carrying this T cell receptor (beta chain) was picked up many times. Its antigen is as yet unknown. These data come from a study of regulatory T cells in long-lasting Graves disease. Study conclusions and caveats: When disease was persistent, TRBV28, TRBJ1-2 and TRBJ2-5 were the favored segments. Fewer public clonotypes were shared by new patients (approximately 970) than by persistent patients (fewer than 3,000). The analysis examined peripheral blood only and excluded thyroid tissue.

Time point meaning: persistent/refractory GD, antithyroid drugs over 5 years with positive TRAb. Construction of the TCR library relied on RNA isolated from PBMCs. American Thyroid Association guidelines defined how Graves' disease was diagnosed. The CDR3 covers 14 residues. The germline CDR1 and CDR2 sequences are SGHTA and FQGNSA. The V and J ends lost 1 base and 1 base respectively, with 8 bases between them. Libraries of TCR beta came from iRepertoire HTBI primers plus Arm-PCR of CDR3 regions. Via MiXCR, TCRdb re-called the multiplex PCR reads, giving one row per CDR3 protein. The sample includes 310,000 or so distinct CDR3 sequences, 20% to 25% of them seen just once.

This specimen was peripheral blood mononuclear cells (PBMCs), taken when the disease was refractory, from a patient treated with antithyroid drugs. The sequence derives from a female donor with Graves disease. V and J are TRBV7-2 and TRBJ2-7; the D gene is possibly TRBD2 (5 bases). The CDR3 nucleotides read TGTGCCAGCAGCTTAGGAGGGCCGTCCTACGAGCAGTACTTC. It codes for CASSLGGPSYEQYF.